This TCR beta chain is drawn from a study of neurological immune-mediated disorders (dated by TCRdb to the late 2010s). Some background on the complete study: Peripheral blood TCR-beta repertoires from patients with HTLV-I-associated myelopathy (HAM/TSP), patients with multiple sclerosis, and healthy controls were compared in the study using UMI-based sequencing. Of the 65 to 70 subjects in the cohort, roughly 14 were HAM/TSP patients, roughly 34 were multiple sclerosis patients, and some 20 were healthy controls. The 95 to 110 TCR-beta libraries covered PBMC samples along with longitudinal samples, technical triplicates, and paired sorted CD4+ and CD8+ T-cell subsets. The research as a whole found: Expanded clones from different subjects shared no identical CDR3 amino acid sequences, which suggests that TCR-beta repertoires were private in all groups. TCR clonal expansion was greatest in HAM/TSP patients and smallest in MS patients, who ranked below even healthy controls.

Blood bank volunteers in Maryland, USA served as the healthy controls. For the sorted-subset TCR libraries, the starting material was roughly 1 million sorted CD4+ or CD8+ T cells. Peripheral blood underwent Ficoll-Hypaque density gradient centrifugation to isolate PBMCs, which were then cryopreserved in liquid nitrogen. The study also sequenced paired sorted CD4+ and CD8+ subsets from healthy controls, HAM/TSP patients and MS patients. cDNA was synthesized by template-switch 5'RACE using a primer with a 10-nucleotide random unique molecular identifier that tagged each TCR transcript. Every sequencing run covered 15-18 subjects and yielded more than 160 million TCR-beta sequences. Total RNA was extracted with the RNeasy kit. The KAPA Real-time Library Amplification kit was used to amplify TCR-beta VDJ regions with primers targeting the TCR constant region and the 5'RACE anchor. A first PCR added sample indexes and Illumina adaptors, after which a second PCR increased the library yield. After Ampure bead purification, the roughly 650 bp TCR product was size-selected on a 2% E-gel SizeSelection system. Before pooling, library quality was checked on a Bioanalyzer, concentration was measured with Qubit, and libraries were quantified with the Kapa Library Quantification kit. Libraries were sequenced paired-end 2 x 150 bp on an Illumina HiSeq 2500. To increase sequence diversity, roughly 24-30% phiX was spiked into each library pool. On the authors' methods: Quality-filtered reads were processed with the UMI-based MiGEC pipeline, and over 90% of raw TCR sequences were removed by the MiGEC pipeline during error correction. VDJ genes were aligned to IMGT germline references, and each clonotype was defined by a unique CDR3 amino acid sequence together with V-J genes. Clonal expansion, Shannon diversity, and CDR3 relatedness (CalcPairwiseDistances, ClusterSamples) were evaluated with VDJtools, and phylogenetic trees were built with CLCbio workbench. A clone was classed as expanded if it had 8 or more unique UMIs, a cutoff based on coefficient-of-variation modelling across technical triplicates. TCRdb itself trimmed the public reads at Q25 with fastp, ran MiXCR and retained productive beta chains. Rows with a matching CDR3 protein are joined into one entry that keeps the most common DNA and genes. The V and J calls here are based on TCRdb, not the publication. The sample table records 15,000 to 20,000 distinct CDR3 sequences; about 10% of these occur just once. The top ten clonotypes cover around 28% of the sample.

To note about this clonotype: The antigen it recognizes is unknown. Base qualities are missing; no much larger clone stands one base away.

Here V drops 0 bases and J drops 3 bases, and the junction holds 4 bases not matched to any gene. The germline V gene specifies SGHRS as CDR1 and YFSETQ as CDR2. Spanning cysteine to phenylalanine, the CDR3 consists of 15 amino acids. Only the CDR3 part of the read is kept: 45 bases, read in frame from the first base. The sequence is built from TRBV5-1 and TRBJ2-7; 9 nucleotides in the junction match TRBD1. The receptor was derived from a woman aged 50 to 60 in good health. Sequenced material: CD8+ T cells from blood. The CDR3 loop reads CASSLVTGGFYEQYF. The nucleotides are TGCGCCAGCAGCTTGGTTACAGGGGGCTTCTACGAGCAGTACTTC.